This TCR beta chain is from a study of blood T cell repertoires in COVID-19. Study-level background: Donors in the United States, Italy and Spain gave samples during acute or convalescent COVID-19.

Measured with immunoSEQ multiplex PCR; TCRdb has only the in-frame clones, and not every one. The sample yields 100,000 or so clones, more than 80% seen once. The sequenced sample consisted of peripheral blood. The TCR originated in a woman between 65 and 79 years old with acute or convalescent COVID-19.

CDR3 in amino acids: CASRLAPADRTFCGYTF. The CDR3 DNA follows: TGTGCAAGTCGCTTAGCTCCGGCGGACAGAACGTTTTGTGGCTACACCTTC. V usage is TRBV12-2 and J usage is TRBJ1-2; the DNA was not used to check the table's D call, TRBD1. TRBV12-2 is a known pseudogene. CDR3 size: 17 residues.